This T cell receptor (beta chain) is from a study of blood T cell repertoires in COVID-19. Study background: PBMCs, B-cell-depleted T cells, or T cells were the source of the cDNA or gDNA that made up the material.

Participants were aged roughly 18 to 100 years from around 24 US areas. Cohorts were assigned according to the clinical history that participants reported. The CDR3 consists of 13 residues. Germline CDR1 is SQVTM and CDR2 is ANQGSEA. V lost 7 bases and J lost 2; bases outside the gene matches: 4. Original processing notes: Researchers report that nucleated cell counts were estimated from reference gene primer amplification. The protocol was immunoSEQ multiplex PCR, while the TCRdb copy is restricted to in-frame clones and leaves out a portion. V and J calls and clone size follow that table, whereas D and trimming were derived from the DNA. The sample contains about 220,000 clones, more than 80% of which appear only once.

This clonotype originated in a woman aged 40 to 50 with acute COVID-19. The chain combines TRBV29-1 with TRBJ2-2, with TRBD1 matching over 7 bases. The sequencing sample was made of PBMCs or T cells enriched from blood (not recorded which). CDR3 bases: TGCAGCGCACAGGGGTCAAACACCGGGGAGCTGTTTTTT. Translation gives CSAQGSNTGELFF.